This TCR beta chain was captured in a study of cytomegalovirus exposure and HLA in healthy donors. Study at large: There were 88 million or so unique TCRs (from HLA-typed donors) in an early data release. Study-level points and caveats: Relative to equally common others, HLA-associated TCR beta chains showed greater clonal expansion in a later analysis.

Details on this clone: Antigen: not known.

Trimming cost V 0 bases and J 3 bases, with 9 bases left between them. In germline, CDR1 is SGHRS, CDR2 YFSETQ. The CDR3 is 14 amino acids. Use of 60 Vbeta and 13 Jbeta primers characterized the PCR. The repertoire was sequenced with immunoSEQ multiplex PCR; TCRdb's copy has only in-frame clones and lacks some. This table lists about 130,000 clones. The receptor was isolated from a man between 18 and 29 years old in good health and CMV-seronegative. Input material: PBMCs. The chain links TRBV5-1 to TRBJ1-2; D is perhaps TRBD1 (5 bases). CDR3 sequence reads: CASSLEGADYGYTF. The CDR3 bases are TGCGCCAGCAGCTTGGAAGGGGCCGACTATGGCTACACCTTC.